This entry lists 2 T cell receptor beta chains sequenced from one sample in a study of human CD8 memory T cell subsets. TCR beta was sequenced from UMI-tagged 5' RACE libraries. TCRdb reprocessed the 5' RACE reads and reports one entry per CDR3 protein, with no DNA. In total, the table holds 10,000 to 11,000 distinct CDR3 sequences. Material: CD8+ T cells from PBMCs. These TCRs come from a human donor in good health.

The chain uses TRBV6-6 and TRBJ2-7. Germline V gene sequence: CDR1 MNHNY, CDR2 SVGAGI (reference sequence). The length of the CDR3 is 13 residues. This CDR3 reads CASSYGRAYEQYF.

V is TRBV24-1 and J is TRBJ2-1. The CDR3 is 12 amino acids. Looked up from germline, CDR1 is KGHDR and CDR2 is SFDVKD. CDR3 protein: CATRDSYNEQFF.